This T cell receptor beta chain was observed in a study of Ad26.COV2.S vaccination and SARS-CoV-2 variants. As for the study in general: COV1001, an Ad26.COV2.S trial, supplied this vaccine-arm donor.

The V gene lost 2 bases and the J gene lost 2 bases, with 10 bases spanning the gap. CDR3 length: 14 amino acids. CDR1 and CDR2 from the germline V gene are SGHTA and FQGNSA. The treatment here: approximately 18 received Ad26.COV2.S at low or high dose, single or two shots; a few received placebo; per-sample allocation not given. Following the first vaccine or placebo injection, samples were taken on day 63. Donation came from an adult in Boston who was aged 18-55 years. The administered vaccine (an Ad26 vector) expressed Wuhan-strain SARS-CoV-2 spike. Only in-frame clones appear in the TCRdb table, and some are missing; sequencing was by immunoSEQ multiplex PCR. The sample has 410,000 or so clones; 80% to 95% are singletons. Overall study findings and caveats: Vaccine and placebo recipients had comparable breadth of non-spike TCRs.

Worth noting for this clone: Its antigen is unknown.

This chain connects TRBV7-2 to TRBJ2-7, with unresolved D. The specimen comprised peripheral blood, sampled in a trial of Ad26.COV2.S vaccine versus placebo. This receptor was obtained from a person aged 18-60 years who received the Ad26.COV2.S COVID-19 vaccine or a placebo. CDR3 nucleotides: TGTGCCAGCAGCTTATTCCCGGGCCCCTACGAGCAGTACTTC. It yields the protein CASSLFPGPYEQYF.